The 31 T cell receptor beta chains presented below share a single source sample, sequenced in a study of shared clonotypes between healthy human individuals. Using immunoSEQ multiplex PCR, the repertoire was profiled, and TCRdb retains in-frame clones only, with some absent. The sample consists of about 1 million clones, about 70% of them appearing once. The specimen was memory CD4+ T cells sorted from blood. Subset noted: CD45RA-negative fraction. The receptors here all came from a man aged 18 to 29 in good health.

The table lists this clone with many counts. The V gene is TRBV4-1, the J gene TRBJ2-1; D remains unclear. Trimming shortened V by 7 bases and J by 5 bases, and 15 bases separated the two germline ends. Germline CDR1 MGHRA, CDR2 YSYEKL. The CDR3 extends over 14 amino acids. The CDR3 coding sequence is TGCGCCAGCACCCAGTTGGGCCAGAACAATGAGCAGTTCTTC. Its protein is CASTQLGQNNEQFF.

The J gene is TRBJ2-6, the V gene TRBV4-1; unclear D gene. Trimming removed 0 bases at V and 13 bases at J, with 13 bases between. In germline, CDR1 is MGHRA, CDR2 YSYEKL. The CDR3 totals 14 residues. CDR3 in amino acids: CASSQDRAERVLTF. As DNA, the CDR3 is TGCGCCAGCAGCCAAGATCGGGCAGAAAGGGTCCTGACTTTC.

The CDR3 DNA reads TGCGCCAGCAGCACCTCCGGGACCCCGAAGGCGCAGTATTTT. Translation gives CASSTSGTPKAQYF. The chain recombines TRBV5-1 with TRBJ2-3; D tentatively reads TRBD1 or TRBD2 (5 bases each). Germline CDR1 is SGHRS and CDR2 is YFSETQ. V gave up 4 bases and J gave up 10 bases, with 19 bases separating them. The CDR3 is 14 amino acids.

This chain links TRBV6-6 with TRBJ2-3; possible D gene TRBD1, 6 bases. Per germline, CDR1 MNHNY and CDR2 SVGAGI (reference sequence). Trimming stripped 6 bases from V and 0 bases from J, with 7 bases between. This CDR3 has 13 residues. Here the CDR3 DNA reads TGTGCCAGCAGAACAGGGAGCACAGATACGCAGTATTTT. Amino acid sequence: CASRTGSTDTQYF.

The CDR3 loop is CASSWEGVFWETQYF. The CDR3 DNA reads as TGTGCCAGCAGTTGGGAGGGGGTGTTCTGGGAGACCCAGTACTTC. The V and J genes are TRBV6-6 and TRBJ2-5, with a weak D call TRBD2 (7 bases). Trimming removed 4 bases from V and 5 bases from J, with 17 bases in between. The germline V gene encodes CDR1 MNHNY and CDR2 SVGAGI (reference sequence). The CDR3 is made up of 15 amino acids.

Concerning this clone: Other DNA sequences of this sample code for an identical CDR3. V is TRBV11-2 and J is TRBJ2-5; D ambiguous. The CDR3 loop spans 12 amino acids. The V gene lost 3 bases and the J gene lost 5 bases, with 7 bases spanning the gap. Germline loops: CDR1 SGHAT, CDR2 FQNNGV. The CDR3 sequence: CASSFGSETQYF. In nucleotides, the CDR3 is TGTGCCAGCAGCTTCGGATCGGAGACCCAGTACTTC.

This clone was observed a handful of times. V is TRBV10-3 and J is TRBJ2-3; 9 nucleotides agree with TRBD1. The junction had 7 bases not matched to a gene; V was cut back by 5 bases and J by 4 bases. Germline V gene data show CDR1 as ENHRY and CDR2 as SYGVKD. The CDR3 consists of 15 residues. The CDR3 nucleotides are TGTGCCATCAGTTTTACAGGGGGCAAGGCAGATACGCAGTATTTT. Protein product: CAISFTGGKADTQYF.

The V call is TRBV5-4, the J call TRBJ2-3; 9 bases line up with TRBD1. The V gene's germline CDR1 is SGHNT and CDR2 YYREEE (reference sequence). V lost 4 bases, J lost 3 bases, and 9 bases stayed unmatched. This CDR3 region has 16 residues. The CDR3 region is CASSRRTGARTDTQYF. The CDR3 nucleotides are TGTGCCAGCAGCCGACGGACAGGGGCGAGAACAGATACGCAGTATTTT.

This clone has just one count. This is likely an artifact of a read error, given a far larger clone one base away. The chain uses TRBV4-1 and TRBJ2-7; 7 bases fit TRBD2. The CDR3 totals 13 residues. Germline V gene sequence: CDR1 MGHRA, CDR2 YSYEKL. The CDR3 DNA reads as TGCGCCAACAGCCACTTGGGGGGGTACGAGCAGTACTTC. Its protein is CANSHLGGYEQYF.

The CDR3 here is CASSRMRTGAYEQYF. CDR3 DNA sequence: TGCGCCAGCAGCCGTATGAGGACAGGGGCCTACGAGCAGTACTTC. V is TRBV4-3 and J is TRBJ2-7; 9 bases are a match to TRBD1. Germline lookup yields CDR1 LGHNA and CDR2 YSLEER. Trimming took 4 bases from V and 2 from J; bases not matched to a gene: 6. The CDR3 is 15 residues long.

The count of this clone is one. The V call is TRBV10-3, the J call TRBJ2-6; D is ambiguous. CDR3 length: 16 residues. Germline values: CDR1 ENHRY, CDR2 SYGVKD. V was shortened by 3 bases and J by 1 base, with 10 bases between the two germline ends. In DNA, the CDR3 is TGTGCCATCAGTGATTCAGCCGGGTCTGGGGCCAACGTCCTGACTTTC. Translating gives CAISDSAGSGANVLTF.

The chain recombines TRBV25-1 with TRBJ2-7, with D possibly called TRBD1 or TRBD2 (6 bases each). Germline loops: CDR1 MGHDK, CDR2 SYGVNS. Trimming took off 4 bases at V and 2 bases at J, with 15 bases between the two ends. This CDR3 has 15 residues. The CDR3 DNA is TGTGCCAGCAGTGGTGAGGGGGGCGGACCCTACGAGCAGTACTTC. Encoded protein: CASSGEGGGPYEQYF.

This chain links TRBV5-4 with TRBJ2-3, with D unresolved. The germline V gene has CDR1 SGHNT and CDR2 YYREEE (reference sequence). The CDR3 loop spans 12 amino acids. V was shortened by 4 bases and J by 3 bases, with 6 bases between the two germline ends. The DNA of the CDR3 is TGTGCCAGCAGCCTTAGAACAGATACGCAGTATTTT. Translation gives CASSLRTDTQYF.

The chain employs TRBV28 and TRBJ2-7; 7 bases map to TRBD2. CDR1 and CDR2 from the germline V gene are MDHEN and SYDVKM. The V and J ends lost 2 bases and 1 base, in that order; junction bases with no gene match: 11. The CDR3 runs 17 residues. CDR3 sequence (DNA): TGTGCCAGCAGTTTAGGGGGGGGAGGCAGGAGATCCTACGAGCAGTACTTC. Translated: CASSLGGGGRRSYEQYF.

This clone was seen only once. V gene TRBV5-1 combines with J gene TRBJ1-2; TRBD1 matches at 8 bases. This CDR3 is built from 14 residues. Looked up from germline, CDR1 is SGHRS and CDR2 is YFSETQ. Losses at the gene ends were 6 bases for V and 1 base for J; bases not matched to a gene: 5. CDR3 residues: CASNPTGDNYGYTF. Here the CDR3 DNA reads TGCGCCAGCAACCCGACAGGGGATAACTATGGCTACACCTTC.

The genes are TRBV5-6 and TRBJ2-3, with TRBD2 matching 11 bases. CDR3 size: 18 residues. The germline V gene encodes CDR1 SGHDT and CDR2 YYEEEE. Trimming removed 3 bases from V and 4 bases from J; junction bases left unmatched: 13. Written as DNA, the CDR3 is TGTGCCAGCAGCTGGGGAGGACCACTAGCGGGGGTGGCAGATACGCAGTATTTT. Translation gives CASSWGGPLAGVADTQYF.

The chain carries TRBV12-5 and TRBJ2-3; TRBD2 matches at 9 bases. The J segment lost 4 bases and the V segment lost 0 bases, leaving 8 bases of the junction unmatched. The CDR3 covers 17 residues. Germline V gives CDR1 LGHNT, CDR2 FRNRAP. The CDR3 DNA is TGTGCTAGTGGTTTGGTACGGGGTAGCGGGAGTTCAGATACGCAGTATTTT. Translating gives CASGLVRGSGSSDTQYF.

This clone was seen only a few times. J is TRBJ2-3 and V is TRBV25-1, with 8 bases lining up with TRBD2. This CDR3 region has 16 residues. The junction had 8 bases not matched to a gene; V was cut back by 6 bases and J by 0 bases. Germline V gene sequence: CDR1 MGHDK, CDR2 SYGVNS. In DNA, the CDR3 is TGTGCCAGCAGACCCGGACTAGCTACTAGCACAGATACGCAGTATTTT. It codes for CASRPGLATSTDTQYF. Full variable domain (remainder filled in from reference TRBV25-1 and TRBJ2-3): EADIYQTPRYLVIGTGKKITLECSQTMGHDKMYWYQQDPGMELHLIHYSYGVNSTEKGDLSSESTVSRIRTEHFPLTLESARPSHTSQYLCASRPGLATSTDTQYFGPGTRLTVL.

CDR3 amino acids: CASSSDNFYGYTF. As DNA, the CDR3 is TGTGCCAGCAGCAGCGATAACTTCTATGGCTACACCTTC. V is TRBV7-2 and J is TRBJ1-2; D is ambiguous. The CDR3 has 13 amino acids. Between the trimmed V and J ends, which lost 5 bases and 4 bases, there was a span of 11 bases. Germline CDR1 and CDR2: SGHTA and FQGNSA.

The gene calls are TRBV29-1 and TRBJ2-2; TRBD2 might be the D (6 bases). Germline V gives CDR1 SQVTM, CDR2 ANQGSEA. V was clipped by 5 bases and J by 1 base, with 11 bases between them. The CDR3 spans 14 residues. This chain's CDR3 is CSVSTSLNTGELFF. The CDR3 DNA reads TGCAGCGTTAGCACTAGCCTGAACACCGGGGAGCTGTTTTTT.

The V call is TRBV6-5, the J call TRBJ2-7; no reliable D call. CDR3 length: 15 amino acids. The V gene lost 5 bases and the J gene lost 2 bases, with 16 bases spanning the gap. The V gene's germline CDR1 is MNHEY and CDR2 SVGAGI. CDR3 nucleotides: TGTGCCAGCAGTCCCGCCCTTTCAGAGACCTACGAGCAGTACTTC. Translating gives CASSPALSETYEQYF.

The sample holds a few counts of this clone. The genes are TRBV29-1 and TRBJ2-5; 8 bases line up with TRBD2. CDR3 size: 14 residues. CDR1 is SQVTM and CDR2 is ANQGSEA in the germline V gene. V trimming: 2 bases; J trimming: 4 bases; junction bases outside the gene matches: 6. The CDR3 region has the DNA TGCAGCGTTGAAACGGGAGGGCTCAGAGAGACCCAGTACTTC. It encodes CSVETGGLRETQYF.

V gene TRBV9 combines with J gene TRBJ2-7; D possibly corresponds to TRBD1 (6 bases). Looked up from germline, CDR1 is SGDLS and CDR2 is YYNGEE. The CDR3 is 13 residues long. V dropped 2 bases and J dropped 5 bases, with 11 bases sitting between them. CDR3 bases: TGTGCCAGCAGCGTGCAGGGGCTGGACGAGCAGTACTTC. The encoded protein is CASSVQGLDEQYF.

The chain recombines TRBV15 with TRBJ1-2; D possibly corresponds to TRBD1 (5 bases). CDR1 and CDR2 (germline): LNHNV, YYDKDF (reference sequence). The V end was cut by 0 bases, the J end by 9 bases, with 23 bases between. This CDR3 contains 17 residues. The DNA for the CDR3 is TGTGCCACCAGCAGAGATTACCTCACCCGGGGGGAGAAAAGCTACACCTTC. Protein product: CATSRDYLTRGEKSYTF.

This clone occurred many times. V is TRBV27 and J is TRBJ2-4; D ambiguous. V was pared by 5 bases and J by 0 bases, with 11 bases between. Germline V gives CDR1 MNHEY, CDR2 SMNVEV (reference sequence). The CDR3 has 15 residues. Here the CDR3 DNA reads TGTGCCAGCAGTCCTATGACGGTAGCCAAAAACATTCAGTACTTC. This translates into CASSPMTVAKNIQYF.

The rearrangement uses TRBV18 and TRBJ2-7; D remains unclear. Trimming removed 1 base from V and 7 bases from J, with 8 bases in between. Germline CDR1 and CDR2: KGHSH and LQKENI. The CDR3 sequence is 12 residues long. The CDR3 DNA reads TGTGCCAGCTCACCACTTGGGTGGGAGCAGTACTTC. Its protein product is CASSPLGWEQYF.

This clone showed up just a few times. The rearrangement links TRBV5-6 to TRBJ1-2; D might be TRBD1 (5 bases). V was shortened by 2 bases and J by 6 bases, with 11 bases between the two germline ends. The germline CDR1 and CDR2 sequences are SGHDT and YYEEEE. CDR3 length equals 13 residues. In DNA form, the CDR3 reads TGTGCCAGCAGCTTCGGAGGGGAAGATGGCTACACCTTC. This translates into CASSFGGEDGYTF.

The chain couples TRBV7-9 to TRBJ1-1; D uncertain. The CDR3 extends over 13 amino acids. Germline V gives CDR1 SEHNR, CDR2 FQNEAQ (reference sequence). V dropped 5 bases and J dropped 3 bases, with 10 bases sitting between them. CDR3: CASSPVSDTEAFF. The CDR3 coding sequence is TGTGCCAGCAGCCCCGTGTCGGACACTGAAGCTTTCTTT.

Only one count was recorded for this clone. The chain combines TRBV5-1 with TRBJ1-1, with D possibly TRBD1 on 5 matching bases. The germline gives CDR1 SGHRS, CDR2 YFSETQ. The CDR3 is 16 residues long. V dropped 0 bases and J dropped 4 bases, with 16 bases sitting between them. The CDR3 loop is CASSLVVSGPSTEAFF. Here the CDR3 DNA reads TGCGCCAGCAGCTTGGTTGTCTCGGGACCCAGCACTGAAGCTTTCTTT.

The CDR3 region has the DNA TGTGCCAGCAGCCGGGGACAGACTGAGGGCTACACCTTC. It encodes CASSRGQTEGYTF. This chain uses TRBV7-2 with TRBJ1-2, with 7 positions matching TRBD1. CDR1 SGHTA and CDR2 FQGNSA come from the germline V gene. This CDR3 region has 13 residues. With V trimmed by 5 bases and J by 8 bases, 8 bases remained unmatched. The full variable domain, in which reference TRBV7-2 and TRBJ1-2 provide the parts outside the CDR3, is GAGVSQSPSNKVTEKGKDVELRCDPISGHTALYWYRQSLGQGLEFLIYFQGNSAPDKSGLPSDRFSAERTGGSVSTLTIQRTQQEDSAVYLCASSRGQTEGYTFGSGTRLTVV.

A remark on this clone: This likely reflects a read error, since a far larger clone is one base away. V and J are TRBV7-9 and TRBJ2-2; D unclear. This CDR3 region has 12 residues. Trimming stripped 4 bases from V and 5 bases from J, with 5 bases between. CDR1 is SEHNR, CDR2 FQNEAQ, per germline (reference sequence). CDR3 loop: CASSSETGELFF. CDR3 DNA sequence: TGTGCCAGCAGCTCCGAGACCGGGGAGCTGTTTTTT.